Listed here is a single TCR beta chain. The J segment lost 2 bases and the V segment lost 0 bases, leaving 8 bases of the junction unmatched. CDR1 is KGHSH and CDR2 is LQKENI in the germline V gene. CDR3 size: 17 residues. This sample was taken from a study of blood T cell repertoires in COVID-19. Overall study context: The study drew acute and convalescent COVID-19 samples from the United States, Italy and Spain.

Per the authors' pipeline: Estimated nucleated cell counts came from reference gene primer amplification. TCRdb's copy holds only in-frame clones and misses some; the assay was immunoSEQ multiplex PCR. V, J and clone size are those of that table, while D and trimming were read from the DNA. The sample has around 130,000 clones; roughly four fifths are singletons. The study recruited people aged roughly 18 to 95 years across 24 US areas. Participants were placed into cohorts based on the clinical history they reported. Sequencing input: PBMCs or T cells enriched from blood (not recorded which). The TCR was taken from a man aged 40-49 years with acute COVID-19. J is TRBJ2-7 and V is TRBV18, with 9 positions matching TRBD1. As DNA, the CDR3 is TGTGCCAGCTCACCACCGGCCGGGACAGGGATAGCCTACGAGCAGTACTTC. This encodes CASSPPAGTGIAYEQYF.